Following are 26 T cell receptor beta chains from one sample sequenced in a study of PD-1 blockade in classical Hodgkin lymphoma. Produced via immunoSEQ multiplex PCR; TCRdb's table is partial and in-frame only. The sample records roughly 60,000 clones, 88% being singletons. Every patient had relapsed following autologous stem cell transplantation, and cohorts differed in brentuximab vedotin exposure. Source: peripheral blood mononuclear cells (PBMCs), taken before the second cycle of nivolumab. The receptors stem from a human donor with classical Hodgkin lymphoma.

This rearrangement joins TRBV9 to TRBJ1-3; no clear D gene. V was shortened by 2 bases and J by 1 base, with 7 bases between the two germline ends. There are 14 residues in the CDR3. Germline assignment: CDR1 SGDLS and CDR2 YYNGEE. The CDR3 DNA sequence: TGTGCCAGCAGCGTGAGTGGATCTGGAAACACCATATATTTT. It translates to CASSVSGSGNTIYF.

Turning to this clone: Compared with germline, one end of the junction differs, possibly owing to a read error. V gene TRBV7-9 combines with J gene TRBJ2-1, with D possibly matching TRBD2 (5 bases). This CDR3 is 12 amino acids long. In germline, CDR1 is SEHNR, CDR2 FQNEAQ (reference sequence). The CDR3 nucleotides read TGTGCCAGCAGCTTAGTATTACGCAAGCGGCTCTTC. Protein product: CASSLVLRKRLF. The variable domain in full, with the rest retrieved from reference TRBV7-9 and TRBJ2-1, is DTGVSQNPRHKITKRGQNVTFRCDPISEHNRLYWYRQTLGQGPEFLTYFQNEAQLEKSRLLSDRFSAERPKGSFSTLEIQRTEQGDSAMYLCASSLVLRKRLFGPGTRLTVL.

The chain couples TRBV13 to TRBJ1-1; D perhaps matches TRBD1 (6 bases). The length of the CDR3 is 15 residues. Deletions cut 5 bases from V and 0 bases from J, with 13 bases between. Germline CDR1 and CDR2: PRHDT and FYEKMQ (reference sequence). CDR3 bases: TGTGCCAGCAGCGTAAGGACAGCCGTGAACACTGAAGCTTTCTTT. Amino acid sequence: CASSVRTAVNTEAFF.

The gene calls are TRBV5-1 and TRBJ1-3; no reliable D call. Germline loops: CDR1 SGHRS, CDR2 YFSETQ. There are 14 residues in the CDR3. Between the trimmed V and J ends, which lost 4 bases and 1 base, there was a span of 9 bases. The CDR3 is CASSPVGSGNTIYF. The CDR3 coding sequence is TGCGCCAGCAGCCCTGTTGGGTCTGGAAACACCATATATTTT.

V gene TRBV7-9 combines with J gene TRBJ1-2; 9 bases fit TRBD1. The CDR3 covers 15 residues. V lost 5 bases and J lost 4; bases outside the gene matches: 8. Germline CDR1 and CDR2: SEHNR and FQNEAQ (reference sequence). This chain's CDR3 is CASSAPGQGFYGYTF. In nucleotides, the CDR3 is TGTGCCAGCAGCGCCCCGGGACAGGGATTCTATGGCTACACCTTC.

The chain recombines TRBV11-2 with TRBJ2-3; D is possibly TRBD2 (5 bases). Trimming took off 6 bases at V and 5 bases at J, with 27 bases between the two ends. The CDR3 contains 18 residues. The V gene's germline CDR1 is SGHAT and CDR2 FQNNGV. CDR3 sequence (DNA): TGTGCCAGCAGTCGCCCAGGCGGGTCCCGGGATATTAGAGATACGCAGTATTTT. Residues: CASSRPGGSRDIRDTQYF.

The V gene is TRBV27, the J gene TRBJ1-2; D possibly corresponds to TRBD1 (5 bases). CDR3 length equals 12 residues. V was trimmed by 5 bases and J by 8 bases, leaving 12 bases between them. Germline CDR1 MNHEY, CDR2 SMNVEV (reference sequence). The chain's CDR3 is CASSLAGFGYTF. In DNA, the CDR3 is TGTGCCAGCAGTCTTGCAGGGTTCGGCTACACCTTC.

The gene calls are TRBV9 and TRBJ2-1; D gene uncertain. Germline assignment: CDR1 SGDLS and CDR2 YYNGEE. V was clipped by 4 bases and J by 2 bases, with 7 bases between them. The CDR3 is made up of 13 amino acids. Written as DNA, the CDR3 is TGTGCCAGCAGCCCCCAAACCTACAATGAGCAGTTCTTC. It specifies CASSPQTYNEQFF.

CDR3 loop: CASSINRGSGYTF. The DNA for the CDR3 is TGTGCCAGTAGTATAAACAGGGGAAGCGGCTACACCTTC. V usage is TRBV19 and J usage is TRBJ1-2, with 7 bases identical to TRBD1. CDR1 is LNHDA and CDR2 is SQIVND in the germline V gene (reference sequence). The CDR3 loop spans 13 amino acids. V lost 2 bases, J lost 8 bases, and 5 bases stayed unmatched.

The gene calls are TRBV5-1 and TRBJ1-6; D remains ambiguous. V was pared by 2 bases and J by 5 bases, with 5 bases between. Germline lookup yields CDR1 SGHRS and CDR2 YFSETQ. CDR3 length: 13 amino acids. In DNA, the CDR3 is TGCGCCAGCAGCTTCCAGGATAATTCACCCCTCCACTTT. The encoded protein is CASSFQDNSPLHF.

The chain uses TRBV19 and TRBJ2-7; no clear D. From germline, CDR1 is LNHDA and CDR2 SQIVND (reference sequence). The V and J ends lost 4 bases and 1 base respectively, with 8 bases between them. The CDR3 is made up of 13 amino acids. As DNA, the CDR3 is TGTGCCAGTAGTACCCTGGGGTCCTACGAGCAGTACTTC. Its protein is CASSTLGSYEQYF. The whole variable domain, remainder taken from reference TRBV19 and TRBJ2-7, is DGGITQSPKYLFRKEGQNVTLSCEQNLNHDAMYWYRQDPGQGLRLIYYSQIVNDFQKGDIAEGYSVSREKKESFPLTVTSAQKNPTAFYLCASSTLGSYEQYFGPGTRLTVT.

This sequence joins TRBV28 and TRBJ2-7; 8 nucleotides line up with TRBD1. Per the germline V gene, CDR1 is MDHEN and CDR2 is SYDVKM. The CDR3 has 15 amino acids. V lost 7 bases to trimming and J lost 3 bases; unmatched junction nucleotides: 11. Here the CDR3 reads CASTTGGTGIYEQYF. Here the CDR3 DNA reads TGTGCCAGCACAACCGGCGGGACAGGTATCTACGAGCAGTACTTC.

The gene calls are TRBV5-6 and TRBJ2-5; 7 bases map to TRBD1. The CDR3 is made up of 13 amino acids. Germline V gives CDR1 SGHDT, CDR2 YYEEEE. The trim removed 4 bases at V and 2 bases at J, leaving 2 bases unmatched. The CDR3 protein is CASSRTGQETQYF. The CDR3 region has the DNA TGTGCCAGCAGCAGGACAGGACAAGAGACCCAGTACTTC.

This sequence joins TRBV5-1 and TRBJ1-4, with a weak D call TRBD1 (5 bases). V gave up 2 bases and J gave up 8 bases, with 13 bases separating them. Germline CDR1 SGHRS, CDR2 YFSETQ. CDR3 length: 14 amino acids. CDR3 amino acids: CASSLGTIGEKLFF. CDR3 DNA sequence: TGCGCCAGCAGCTTAGGGACGATAGGCGAAAAACTGTTTTTT.

This clone occurred once. Written as DNA, the CDR3 is TGTGCCAGCATCCGCCTGGGTTTCAATGGCTACACCTTC. It codes for CASIRLGFNGYTF. This sequence joins TRBV7-9 and TRBJ1-2, with unresolved D. V was trimmed by 7 bases and J by 6 bases, leaving 15 bases between them. Germline V CDR1 and CDR2: SEHNR, FQNEAQ (reference sequence). The CDR3 runs 13 residues. The full variable domain, with the rest looked up from reference TRBV7-9 and TRBJ1-2, is DTGVSQNPRHKITKRGQNVTFRCDPISEHNRLYWYRQTLGQGPEFLTYFQNEAQLEKSRLLSDRFSAERPKGSFSTLEIQRTEQGDSAMYLCASIRLGFNGYTFGSGTRLTVV.

V usage is TRBV7-3 and J usage is TRBJ1-1; D remains ambiguous. Per germline, CDR1 SGHTA and CDR2 FQGTGA. CDR3 size: 13 residues. V was trimmed by 6 bases and J by 0 bases, leaving 8 bases between them. The CDR3 region has the DNA TGTGCCAGCAGTCTGCGCATGAACACTGAAGCTTTCTTT. Translating it yields CASSLRMNTEAFF.

The rearrangement joins TRBV5-1 to TRBJ2-6; D remains unclear. The V end was cut by 2 bases, the J end by 1 base, with 4 bases between. There are 14 residues in the CDR3. CDR1 is SGHRS, CDR2 YFSETQ, per germline. The CDR3 loop reads CASSLDSGANVLTF. DNA of the CDR3: TGCGCCAGCAGCTTAGATTCTGGGGCCAACGTCCTGACTTTC. Full variable domain (missing parts from reference TRBV5-1 and TRBJ2-6): KAGVTQTPRYLIKTRGQQVTLSCSPISGHRSVSWYQQTPGQGLQFLFEYFSETQRNKGNFPGRFSGRQFSNSRSEMNVSTLELGDSALYLCASSLDSGANVLTFGAGSRLTVL.

Only a few counts were recorded for this clone. This sequence joins TRBV29-1 and TRBJ2-3; TRBD2 aligns across 7 bases. The CDR3 contains 14 residues. V gave up 5 bases and J gave up 6 bases; unmatched junction bases: 11. Germline CDR1 is SQVTM and CDR2 is ANQGSEA. This CDR3 is CSVQRDLSRDTQYF. CDR3 in DNA: TGCAGCGTTCAGCGGGACTTAAGCAGGGATACGCAGTATTTT.

The chain recombines TRBV19 with TRBJ1-5, with 7 bases lining up with TRBD1. The CDR3 consists of 15 residues. The ends lost 7 bases at V and 10 bases at J; junction bases unmatched: 16. Germline V lookup: CDR1 LNHDA, CDR2 SQIVND (reference sequence). DNA of the CDR3: TGTGCCAGTACCCAGGGGGGGACAGTCGCACGACCCCAGCATTTT. It specifies CASTQGGTVARPQHF.

The CDR3 DNA is TGCGCCAGCAGCCCGGACACCCCGAGGAGAGAGACCCAGTACTTC. Encoded protein: CASSPDTPRRETQYF. The genes are TRBV5-1 and TRBJ2-5; a possible D gene is TRBD1 (5 bases). Between the trimmed V and J ends, which lost 4 bases and 4 bases, there was a span of 17 bases. The CDR3 has 15 residues. CDR1 and CDR2 (germline): SGHRS, YFSETQ.

This clone has a single count. This chain links TRBV5-1 with TRBJ2-3; D might be TRBD2 (7 bases). Trimming cost V 1 base and J 4 bases, with 13 bases left between them. Germline CDR1 is SGHRS and CDR2 is YFSETQ. The CDR3 spans 15 residues. The CDR3 nucleotides read TGCGCCAGCAGCTTGTGGGGGGGCCAGGCAGATACGCAGTATTTT. Translating gives CASSLWGGQADTQYF.

CDR3 in amino acids: CASSLVRSGAPGELFF. The CDR3 DNA sequence: TGTGCCAGCAGCTTAGTTCGGTCGGGGGCGCCCGGGGAGCTGTTTTTT. This chain joins TRBV11-2 and TRBJ2-2; the D call may be TRBD1 or TRBD2 (6 bases each). Trimming cost V 1 base and J 6 bases, with 15 bases left between them. CDR1 is SGHAT, CDR2 FQNNGV, per germline. This CDR3 region has 16 residues.

The J gene is TRBJ2-3, the V gene TRBV19; D remains unclear. This CDR3 comprises 15 residues. From germline, CDR1 is LNHDA and CDR2 SQIVND (reference sequence). The V end lost 3 bases, the J end lost 2 bases, and 12 bases lay between the germline ends. CDR3 nucleotides: TGTGCCAGTAGTATTGCTGGCAGAGACACAGATACGCAGTATTTT. It specifies CASSIAGRDTDTQYF.

This chain links TRBV7-3 with TRBJ1-2; no clear D gene. The V gene's germline CDR1 is SGHTA and CDR2 FQGTGA. V lost 2 bases, J lost 3 bases, and 10 bases lay in between. This CDR3 region has 14 residues. CDR3 sequence (DNA): TGTGCCAGCAGCTTATCACATACCGACTATGGCTACACCTTC. The encoded protein is CASSLSHTDYGYTF.

This clone was observed a single time. This sequence joins TRBV18 and TRBJ2-3; no definite D call. Between the trimmed V and J ends, which lost 2 bases and 7 bases, there was a span of 4 bases. CDR3 length equals 11 residues. Germline loops: CDR1 KGHSH, CDR2 LQKENI. The CDR3 loop reads CASSPENTQYF. The CDR3 nucleotides are TGTGCCAGCTCACCAGAGAATACGCAGTATTTT.

The rearrangement uses TRBV7-6 and TRBJ1-2; D is uncertain. The germline V gene encodes CDR1 SGHVS and CDR2 FNYEAQ. CDR3 length: 12 amino acids. Trimming removed 1 base at V and 3 bases at J, with 3 bases between. The CDR3 DNA reads TGTGCCAGCAGCTTAGGAGACTATGGCTACACCTTC. It specifies CASSLGDYGYTF.